The TCR beta chain described here comes from a study of T cell repertoires in cytomegalovirus infection (dated by TCRdb to between 2017 and 2020). Looking at the study overall: Because public TCR beta signatures pointed to carriage of CMV infection together with the matching HLA type, the HLA type of each donor mattered for the analysis.

The paper as a whole reports these results and caveats: In both this cohort and an independent cohort of 350 to 400 donors, the cumulative frequency of public TCR beta family members distinguished carriers of CMV infection plus the relevant HLA type. In the ex vivo response, HLA-C-restricted CMV-specific TCR beta clonotypes were dominant, and in two of eight donors the single most frequent clonotype came from this HLA-C-restricted group.

The CDR3 covers 14 residues, taking in both the cysteine and the phenylalanine. Kept here is only the CDR3 DNA, which spans 42 bases and is read in frame from base 1. At the junction V is shortened by 5 bases and J by 5 bases, with 14 bases in between. Reading the germline V gene gives CDR1 SGHVS and CDR2 FNYEAQ. A word on this clonotype: Its target antigen remains unknown. Nothing much larger sits one base from this clone, and base qualities are not available.

This sample was sequenced with an Illumina HiSeq 1500. Using fastp at Q25 and MiXCR, TCRdb reprocessed the public reads and kept productive beta chains. Duplicate CDR3 protein sequences are folded into a single record with the most common DNA and genes. Across this sample there are more than 250,000 distinct CDR3 sequences, with roughly 13% seen only once. The ten largest account for around 9.5% of the sample. The TCR was taken from a human donor in good health (CMV status not recorded). Some clones in this sample may be carry-over from other donors' samples. Sequenced material: PBMCs. The chain employs TRBV7-6 and TRBJ2-3; TRBD2 could be the D gene, as 6 bases match. CDR3 protein: CASSPNQGGDTQYF. The sequenced DNA is TGTGCCAGCAGCCCTAATCAGGGAGGAGATACGCAGTATTTT.